A few counts support the clone carrying this T cell receptor beta chain. The antigen remains unidentified. Germline lookup yields CDR1 DFQATT and CDR2 SNEGSKA (reference sequence). The J segment lost 3 bases and the V segment lost 3 bases, leaving 1 base of the junction unmatched. CDR3 size: 13 residues. The data were obtained in a study of vaccination and CD4 T cells after COVID-19. The treatment: approximately nine-day PBMC culture with coronavirus spike peptide pools or control peptides (ViraFEST assay). CD4+ T cells of the unexposed donor were collected before the COVID-19 pandemic (2011-2018). CD4+ T cells that had been cultured provided DNA sequenced with the Oncomine TCR Beta short-read assay. Genomic DNA was extracted from cultured CD4+ T cells. TCRdb independently ran MiXCR on the PCR reads; one entry per CDR3 protein. The sample has several thousand distinct CDR3 sequences; approximately 37% are singletons.

The V and J genes are TRBV20-1 and TRBJ2-5; 10 bases fit TRBD2. The clonotype comes from a human donor in good health. Sequenced material: CD4+ T cells from blood, cultured in vitro. The CDR3 loop reads CSARGLAKETQYF. Here the CDR3 DNA reads TGCAGTGCTAGGGGACTAGCGAAAGAGACCCAGTACTTC.